A selection of T cell receptor beta chains follows, all from one sample in a study of T cells in tuberculosis. Profiled with immunoSEQ multiplex PCR; TCRdb holds only in-frame clones, not every one. The data show around 33,000 clones, roughly 93% seen once. Sequencing used PBMCs, obtained at tuberculosis diagnosis. Receptor source: an adult with tuberculosis. CDR3s include the opening cysteine and the closing phenylalanine or tryptophan. The D gene is left open where the match is weak.

>TRBJ2-1|.|TRBV7-2
TGTGCCAGCAGTTATAGGGGACGGGCGGGGTACAATGAGCAGTTCTTC
CASSYRGRAGYNEQFF
>TRBJ1-2|TRBD1|TRBV19
TGTGCCAGTAGTACCTTGACAGGGGGGTATGGCTACACCTTC
CASSTLTGGYGYTF
>TRBJ2-1|TRBD2|TRBV6-6
TGTGCCAGCAGTTATACTAGCGGGGGGACGGACAATGAGCAGTTCTTC
CASSYTSGGTDNEQFF
>TRBJ2-1|.|TRBV6-1
TGTGCCAGCAGTGGCTACCCCCAATACAATGAGCAGTTCTTC
CASSGYPQYNEQFF
>TRBJ2-2|.|TRBV2
TGTGCCAGCAGGCGAAAGGGGGAGCTGTTTTTT
CASRRKGELFF
>TRBJ1-1|.|TRBV10-1
TGCGCACGAGGGGCAGGGGCGGACACTGAAGCTTTCTTT
CARGAGADTEAFF
>TRBJ1-1|.|TRBV7-9
TGTGCCAGCAGCTTAGGTCATTCGGGGTCGGGCCAGCAAGCTTTCTTT
CASSLGHSGSGQQAFF
>TRBJ1-1|.|TRBV19
TGTGCCAGTAGAGACAGAAACACTGAAGCTTTCTTT
CASRDRNTEAFF
>TRBJ2-3|TRBD2|TRBV18
TGTGCCAGCTCCCTCCTAGCGGGGAGTACAGATACGCAGTATTTT
CASSLLAGSTDTQYF
>TRBJ1-3|.|TRBV2
TGTGCCAGCAGCTTAGACAGGACTCGCTCCTCTGGAAACACCATATATTTT
CASSLDRTRSSGNTIYF
>TRBJ1-4|.|TRBV4-1
TGCGCCAGCAGCGGGGGGGCACGGGGCAGGAGAAAACTGTTTTTT
CASSGGARGRRKLFF
>TRBJ2-2|.|TRBV9
TGTGCCAGCAGCGTAACAGGTGCGAACACCGGGGAGCTGTTTTTT
CASSVTGANTGELFF
>TRBJ1-3|.|TRBV25-1
TGTGCCAGCAGCCAGGGGCAGGGTGGAAACACCATATATTTT
CASSQGQGGNTIYF
>TRBJ1-1|.|TRBV18
TGTGCCAGCTCCCAGGGGCAGGGTACTGAAGCTTTCTTT
CASSQGQGTEAFF
>TRBJ1-1|TRBD1|TRBV4-1
TGCGCCAGCAGCCCACAGGGGGCTAAGACTGAAGCTTTCTTT
CASSPQGAKTEAFF
>TRBJ2-1|.|TRBV6-1
TGTGCCAGCTTTAAAGCAAGCGGGTCCAATGAGCAGTTCTTC
CASFKASGSNEQFF
>TRBJ1-1|TRBD1|TRBV18
TGTGCCAGCTCCCCAAACGCGGGGACAGGGGACACTGAAGCTTTCTTT
CASSPNAGTGDTEAFF